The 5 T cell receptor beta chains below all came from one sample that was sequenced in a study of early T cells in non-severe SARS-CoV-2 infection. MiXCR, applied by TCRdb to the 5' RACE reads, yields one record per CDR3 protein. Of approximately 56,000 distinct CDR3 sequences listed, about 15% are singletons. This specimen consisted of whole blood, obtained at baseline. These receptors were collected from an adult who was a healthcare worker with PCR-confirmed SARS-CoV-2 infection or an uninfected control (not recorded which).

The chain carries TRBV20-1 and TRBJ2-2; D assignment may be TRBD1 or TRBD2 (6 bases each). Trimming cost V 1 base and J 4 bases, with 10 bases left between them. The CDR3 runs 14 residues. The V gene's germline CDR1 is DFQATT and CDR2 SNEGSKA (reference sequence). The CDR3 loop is CSARAGAGTGELFF. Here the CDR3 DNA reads TGCAGTGCTAGAGCGGGGGCCGGCACCGGGGAGCTGTTTTTT.

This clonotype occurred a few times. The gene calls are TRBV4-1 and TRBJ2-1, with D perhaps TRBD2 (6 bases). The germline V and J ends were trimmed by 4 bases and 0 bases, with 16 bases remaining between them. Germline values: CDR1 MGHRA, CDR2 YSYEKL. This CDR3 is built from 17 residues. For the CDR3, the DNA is TGCGCCAGCAGCCCAAGAAGAACTAGCTTCTCCTACAATGAGCAGTTCTTC. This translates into CASSPRRTSFSYNEQFF.

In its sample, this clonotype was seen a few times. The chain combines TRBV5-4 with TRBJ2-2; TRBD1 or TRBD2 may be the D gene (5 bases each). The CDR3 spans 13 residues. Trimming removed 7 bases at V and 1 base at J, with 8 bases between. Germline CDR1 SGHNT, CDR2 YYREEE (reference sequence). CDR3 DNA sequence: TGTGCCAGCCAGGGACGGAACACCGGGGAGCTGTTTTTT. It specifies CASQGRNTGELFF. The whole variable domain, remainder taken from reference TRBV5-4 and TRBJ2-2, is ETGVTQSPTHLIKTRGQQVTLRCSSQSGHNTVSWYQQALGQGPQFIFQYYREEENGRGNFPPRFSGLQFPNYSSELNVNALELDDSALYLCASQGRNTGELFFGEGSRLTVL.

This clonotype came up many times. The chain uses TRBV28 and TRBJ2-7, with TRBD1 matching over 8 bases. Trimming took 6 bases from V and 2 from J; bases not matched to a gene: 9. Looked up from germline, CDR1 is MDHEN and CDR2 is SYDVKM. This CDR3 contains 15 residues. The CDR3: CASRLTGANTYEQYF. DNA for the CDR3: TGTGCCAGCAGACTGACAGGGGCCAACACCTACGAGCAGTACTTC.

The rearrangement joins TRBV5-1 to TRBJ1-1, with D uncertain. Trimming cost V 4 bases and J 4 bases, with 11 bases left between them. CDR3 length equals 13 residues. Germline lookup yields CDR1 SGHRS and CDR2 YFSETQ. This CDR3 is CASSRVSVTEAFF. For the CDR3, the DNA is TGCGCCAGCAGCAGGGTGAGTGTCACTGAAGCTTTCTTT.